These 24 T cell receptor beta chains share one sample of origin, sequenced in a study of T cell changes during pregnancy in multiple sclerosis. The method was immunoSEQ multiplex PCR; TCRdb's version includes in-frame clones alone and lacks a portion of them. The profile shows some 90,000 clones, 92% of them singletons. Sequenced material: peripheral blood, taken in the first trimester of pregnancy. Receptor source: a female donor with multiple sclerosis, enrolled in a pregnancy study.

This chain connects TRBV6-6 to TRBJ2-1; 9 positions match TRBD2. With V trimmed by 10 bases and J by 15 bases, 7 bases remained unmatched. The CDR3 is 10 amino acids. Per the germline V gene, CDR1 is MNHNY and CDR2 is SVGAGI (reference sequence). The CDR3 loop is CATPLAGSFF. The CDR3, as DNA: TGTGCCACCCCTCTAGCGGGATCGTTCTTC.

The chain has TRBV4-1 and TRBJ2-7; D may be TRBD2 (5 bases). In germline, CDR1 is MGHRA, CDR2 YSYEKL. Trimming shortened V by 2 bases and J by 1 base, and 9 bases separated the two germline ends. The CDR3 totals 14 residues. DNA for the CDR3: TGCGCCAGCAGCCAACCTACTAGATCCTACGAGCAGTACTTC. Its translation: CASSQPTRSYEQYF.

The V and J genes are TRBV5-1 and TRBJ1-1, with 8 bases matching TRBD1. In germline, CDR1 is SGHRS, CDR2 YFSETQ. The CDR3 covers 15 residues. The ends lost 4 bases at V and 7 bases at J; junction bases unmatched: 12. The CDR3 region has the DNA TGCGCCAGCAGCACTCGGACAGGGCAGGGTATTGAAGCTTTCTTT. Its translation is CASSTRTGQGIEAFF.

This chain uses TRBV29-1 with TRBJ2-1; D perhaps matches TRBD1 (8 bases). The V end was cut by 6 bases, the J end by 2 bases, with 14 bases between. This CDR3 contains 14 residues. Germline-derived CDR1 and CDR2 are SQVTM and ANQGSEA. CDR3 region: CSVLTGGAYNEQFF. CDR3 in DNA: TGCAGCGTCCTAACAGGGGGGGCCTACAATGAGCAGTTCTTC.

The chain couples TRBV29-1 to TRBJ1-1; D call uncertain. CDR1 is SQVTM, CDR2 ANQGSEA, per germline. Trimming shortened V by 6 bases and J by 1 base, and 15 bases separated the two germline ends. CDR3 length: 14 residues. CDR3 loop: CSVLHDSGNTEAFF. The CDR3 region has the DNA TGCAGCGTCCTTCATGATTCAGGGAACACTGAAGCTTTCTTT.

The J gene is TRBJ2-7, the V gene TRBV5-6, with 13 bases matching TRBD2. The CDR3 length is 12 residues. V shed 2 bases, J shed 11 bases, and the junction held 1 base outside the gene matches. Germline CDR1 SGHDT, CDR2 YYEEEE. CDR3 nucleotide sequence: TGTGCCAGCAGCTTCGGACTAGCGGGGGAGTACTTC. It yields the protein CASSFGLAGEYF.

The V call is TRBV19, the J call TRBJ1-3, with 7 bases lining up with TRBD1. The CDR3 sequence is 15 residues long. Germline CDR1 and CDR2: LNHDA and SQIVND (reference sequence). The J segment lost 2 bases and the V segment lost 3 bases, leaving 4 bases of the junction unmatched. The CDR3 coding sequence is TGTGCCAGTAGTATCTACGGGACAGCTGGAAACACCATATATTTT. It yields the protein CASSIYGTAGNTIYF.

This chain uses TRBV5-1 with TRBJ1-1; no clear D gene. Germline CDR1 is SGHRS and CDR2 is YFSETQ. This CDR3 comprises 14 residues. The germline V and J ends were trimmed by 3 bases and 1 base, with 10 bases remaining between them. CDR3 protein: CASSSSPGNTEAFF. The CDR3 coding sequence is TGCGCCAGCAGCTCCTCTCCGGGGAACACTGAAGCTTTCTTT.

The V gene is TRBV5-1, the J gene TRBJ2-3, with TRBD2 matching over 10 bases. There are 21 residues in the CDR3. Germline lookup yields CDR1 SGHRS and CDR2 YFSETQ. Trimming took 4 bases from V and 3 from J; bases not matched to a gene: 23. The CDR3 region has the DNA TGCGCCAGCAGCGCGACCCACCTAGCGGGAGTCGGAATAAAGAGGACAGATACGCAGTATTTT. Its protein product is CASSATHLAGVGIKRTDTQYF. Supplemented by reference TRBV5-1 and TRBJ2-3, the full variable domain reads KAGVTQTPRYLIKTRGQQVTLSCSPISGHRSVSWYQQTPGQGLQFLFEYFSETQRNKGNFPGRFSGRQFSNSRSEMNVSTLELGDSALYLCASSATHLAGVGIKRTDTQYFGPGTRLTVL.

The V and J genes are TRBV5-1 and TRBJ2-7; 14 nucleotides agree with TRBD2. CDR1 and CDR2 from the germline V gene are SGHRS and YFSETQ. The ends lost 4 bases at V and 6 bases at J; junction bases unmatched: 3. The CDR3 is made up of 14 amino acids. The DNA of the CDR3 is TGCGCCAGCAGCCTGGGACTAGCGGGAGTCGAGCAGTACTTC. Its translation is CASSLGLAGVEQYF.

In this sample, this clone turned up a few times. The chain is built from TRBV5-4 and TRBJ1-2; 8 positions agree with TRBD1. The trim removed 1 base at V and 5 bases at J, leaving 7 bases unmatched. Germline V gene lookup returns CDR1 SGHNT and CDR2 YYREEE (reference sequence). The CDR3 length is 15 residues. The CDR3 loop reads CASSLKGTGIYGYTF. The CDR3, as DNA: TGTGCCAGCAGCTTGAAGGGGACAGGCATTTATGGCTACACCTTC.

J is TRBJ2-1 and V is TRBV19; 7 bases align to TRBD2. Trimming took 7 bases from V and 7 from J; bases not matched to a gene: 13. The CDR3 has 15 residues. The germline CDR1 and CDR2 sequences are LNHDA and SQIVND (reference sequence). CDR3 in DNA: TGTGCCAGTACCGTGAGAACGGGAGGATCAAATGAGCAGTTCTTC. Protein sequence: CASTVRTGGSNEQFF. Using reference TRBV19 and TRBJ2-1 for the parts outside the CDR3, the full variable domain is DGGITQSPKYLFRKEGQNVTLSCEQNLNHDAMYWYRQDPGQGLRLIYYSQIVNDFQKGDIAEGYSVSREKKESFPLTVTSAQKNPTAFYLCASTVRTGGSNEQFFGPGTRLTVL.

CDR3 in DNA: TGTGCCAGTAGTATTGGACTAGCGGGTGGGGAGCAGTTCTTC. This translates into CASSIGLAGGEQFF. This chain connects TRBV19 to TRBJ2-1; 11 nucleotides match TRBD2. Per germline, CDR1 LNHDA and CDR2 SQIVND (reference sequence). V lost 3 bases and J lost 10; bases outside the gene matches: 5. The CDR3 length is 14 residues.

In the case of this clone: One junction end disagrees with the germline gene, perhaps due to a read error. The chain employs TRBV19 and TRBJ1-2; no reliable D call. CDR3 size: 16 residues. CDR1 and CDR2 (germline): LNHDA, SQIVND (reference sequence). The CDR3 loop is CASRIGGAEYVRGYTF. In DNA, the CDR3 is TGTGCCAGTAGAATAGGCGGCGCAGAATATGTGCGGGGCTACACCTTC.

This chain connects TRBV5-4 to TRBJ1-3, with TRBD1 as a possible D gene (6 bases). The CDR3 sequence is 14 residues long. CDR1 is SGHNT, CDR2 YYREEE, per germline (reference sequence). Trimming stripped 3 bases from V and 2 bases from J, with 9 bases between. CDR3 amino acids: CASSSRGTGNTIYF. DNA for the CDR3: TGTGCCAGCAGCTCCAGGGGAACTGGAAACACCATATATTTT.

This clone showed up just a few times. V gene TRBV10-3 combines with J gene TRBJ1-2; 7 bases map to TRBD1. Trimming took 8 bases from V and 3 from J; bases not matched to a gene: 6. This CDR3 has 13 residues. Germline V CDR1 and CDR2: ENHRY, SYGVKD. The CDR3 loop is CAIYDRAYYGYTF. CDR3 bases: TGTGCCATCTATGACAGGGCTTACTATGGCTACACCTTC.

The chain links TRBV7-9 to TRBJ1-1; a weak D match, TRBD1 (5 bases). The CDR3 length is 16 residues. The ends were cut back, 1 base at V and 6 bases at J, with 18 bases in the middle. Germline V gives CDR1 SEHNR, CDR2 FQNEAQ (reference sequence). CDR3 loop: CASSLVRARREAEAFF. The CDR3 DNA reads TGTGCCAGCAGCTTAGTCAGGGCGAGGAGGGAAGCTGAAGCTTTCTTT.

CDR3 DNA: TGTGCCTGGAGTGTACAGGACCAAGAGACCCAGTACTTC. It translates to CAWSVQDQETQYF. The V call is TRBV30, the J call TRBJ2-5, with D possibly matching TRBD1 (5 bases). Germline-derived CDR1 and CDR2 are GTSNPN and SVGIG (reference sequence). V was clipped by 0 bases and J by 0 bases, with 5 bases between them. The CDR3 has 13 residues.

This clone was found once. The genes are TRBV7-9 and TRBJ2-3; weak D call: TRBD2 (5 bases). Germline CDR1 is SEHNR and CDR2 is FQNEAQ (reference sequence). V gave up 5 bases and J gave up 2 bases, with 14 bases separating them. The CDR3 has 15 residues. The CDR3 DNA is TGTGCCAGCAGCGCTGGGCGGGCACACACAGATACGCAGTATTTT. Protein: CASSAGRAHTDTQYF.

This chain connects TRBV7-8 to TRBJ2-7; 12 bases map to TRBD2. There are 16 residues in the CDR3. In germline, CDR1 is SGHVS, CDR2 FQNEAQ. Trimming cost V 0 bases and J 4 bases; bases outside gene matches: 4. The CDR3 loop is CASSLATSGGFYEQYF. The CDR3 DNA is TGTGCCAGCAGCTTAGCTACTAGCGGGGGGTTTTACGAGCAGTACTTC.

This clone turned up a few times. The chain carries TRBV6-1 and TRBJ1-3, with D possibly matching TRBD1 (6 bases). Trimming removed 5 bases from V and 3 bases from J, with 11 bases in between. The germline V gene has CDR1 MNHNS and CDR2 SASEGT. The CDR3 sequence is 14 residues long. This CDR3 is CASSRGSFGNTIYF. The CDR3 DNA follows: TGTGCCAGCAGTAGGGGGAGTTTTGGAAACACCATATATTTT.

The rearrangement links TRBV19 to TRBJ2-2; TRBD1 aligns across 7 bases. Germline assignment: CDR1 LNHDA and CDR2 SQIVND (reference sequence). V shed 5 bases and J 5 bases; nucleotides not matched to a gene: 8. The CDR3 covers 15 residues. CDR3 sequence: CASSPRQGRTGELFF. The CDR3 coding sequence is TGTGCCAGTAGTCCCCGACAGGGCAGGACCGGGGAGCTGTTTTTT.

This clone was seen only once. V usage is TRBV14 and J usage is TRBJ1-2, with 7 bases fitting TRBD1. Trimming removed 1 base from V and 0 bases from J; junction bases left unmatched: 2. Germline loops: CDR1 SGHDN, CDR2 FVKESK. The CDR3 sequence is 15 residues long. DNA of the CDR3: TGTGCCAGCAGCCAAGTCCAGGGGGCTAACTATGGCTACACCTTC. It specifies CASSQVQGANYGYTF.

In DNA, the CDR3 is TGTGCCAGCAGTCGGGACACTAGCTCTGGAAACACCATATATTTT. Residues: CASSRDTSSGNTIYF. The genes are TRBV6-6 and TRBJ1-3, with D possibly being TRBD1 (6 bases). V shed 5 bases and J shed 0 bases, with 11 bases lying between them. Germline CDR1 MNHNY, CDR2 SVGAGI (reference sequence). The length of the CDR3 is 15 residues.